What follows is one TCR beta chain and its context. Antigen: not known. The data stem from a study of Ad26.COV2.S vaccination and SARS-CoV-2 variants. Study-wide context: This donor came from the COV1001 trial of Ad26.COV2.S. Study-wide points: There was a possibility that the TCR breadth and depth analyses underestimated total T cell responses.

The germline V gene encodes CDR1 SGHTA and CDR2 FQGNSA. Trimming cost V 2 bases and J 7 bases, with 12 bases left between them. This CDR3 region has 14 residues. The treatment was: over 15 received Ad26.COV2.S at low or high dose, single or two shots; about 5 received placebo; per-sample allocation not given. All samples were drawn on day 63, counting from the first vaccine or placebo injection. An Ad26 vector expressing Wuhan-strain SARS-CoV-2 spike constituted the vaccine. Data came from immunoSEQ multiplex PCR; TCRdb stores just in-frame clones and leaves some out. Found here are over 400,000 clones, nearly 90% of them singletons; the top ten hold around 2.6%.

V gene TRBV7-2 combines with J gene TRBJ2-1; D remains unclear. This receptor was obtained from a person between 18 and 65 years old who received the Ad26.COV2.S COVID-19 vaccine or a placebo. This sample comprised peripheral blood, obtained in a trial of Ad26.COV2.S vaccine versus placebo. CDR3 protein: CASSLFRSQNEQFF. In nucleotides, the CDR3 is TGTGCCAGCAGCTTATTCAGGAGTCAAAATGAGCAGTTCTTC. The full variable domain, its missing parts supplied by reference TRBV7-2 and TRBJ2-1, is GAGVSQSPSNKVTEKGKDVELRCDPISGHTALYWYRQSLGQGLEFLIYFQGNSAPDKSGLPSDRFSAERTGGSVSTLTIQRTQQEDSAVYLCASSLFRSQNEQFFGPGTRLTVL.